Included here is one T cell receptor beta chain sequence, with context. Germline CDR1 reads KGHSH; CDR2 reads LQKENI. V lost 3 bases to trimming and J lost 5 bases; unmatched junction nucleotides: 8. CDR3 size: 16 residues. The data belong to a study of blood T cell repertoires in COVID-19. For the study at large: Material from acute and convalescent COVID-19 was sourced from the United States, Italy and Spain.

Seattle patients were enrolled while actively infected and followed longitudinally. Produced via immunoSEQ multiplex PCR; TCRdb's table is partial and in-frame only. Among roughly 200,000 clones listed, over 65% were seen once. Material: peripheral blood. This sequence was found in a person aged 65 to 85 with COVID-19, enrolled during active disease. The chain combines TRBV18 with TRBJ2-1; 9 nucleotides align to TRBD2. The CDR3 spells CASSPPLAGTNNEQFF. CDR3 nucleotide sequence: TGTGCCAGCTCACCCCCCCTAGCGGGAACTAACAATGAGCAGTTCTTC.